Shown below are 19 T cell receptor beta chains from a single sample sequenced in a study of shared clonotypes between healthy human individuals. TCRdb's table, derived via immunoSEQ multiplex PCR, lists solely in-frame clones and lacks some. The repertoire holds 2 million to 2.5 million clones, with around 96% as singletons. Only CD45RO-negative cells positively selected for CCR7 counted as naive CD8 cells, so terminally differentiated effector memory CD45RA+ cells were excluded. The sample was naive CD8+ T cells sorted from blood. These receptors were taken from a young man in good health.

Regarding this clone: This CDR3 is also generated by other DNA sequences in the sample. V and J are TRBV9 and TRBJ1-2, with D possibly matching TRBD1 (5 bases). Trimming shortened V by 0 bases and J by 5 bases, and 8 bases separated the two germline ends. Germline lookup yields CDR1 SGDLS and CDR2 YYNGEE. This CDR3 spans 13 amino acids. The CDR3 reads CASSVAAGYGYTF. The CDR3 region has the DNA TGTGCCAGCAGCGTAGCTGCAGGGTATGGCTACACCTTC.

The V and J genes are TRBV10-1 and TRBJ2-6; 8 bases line up with TRBD1. Germline CDR1 reads WNHNN; CDR2 reads SYGVQD (reference sequence). The CDR3 has 17 residues. With 3 bases clipped from V and 3 bases from J, the junction kept 7 bases outside the gene matches. CDR3 protein: CASSEGQGLGGANVLTF. The CDR3 DNA reads TGCGCCAGCAGTGAAGGACAGGGACTCGGTGGGGCCAACGTCCTGACTTTC.

The chain links TRBV29-1 to TRBJ2-1, with 13 bases fitting TRBD2. The CDR3 totals 15 residues. Trimming at V came to 6 bases and at J to 5 bases, leaving 7 bases not matched to a gene. From germline, CDR1 is SQVTM and CDR2 ANQGSEA. The CDR3: CSVALAGGPDNEQFF. In DNA form, the CDR3 reads TGCAGCGTCGCACTAGCGGGAGGGCCTGACAATGAGCAGTTCTTC.

The chain is built from TRBV4-2 and TRBJ1-2; no firm D call. Trimming stripped 4 bases from V and 0 bases from J, with 33 bases between. Germline V CDR1 and CDR2: LGHNA, YNFKEQ. The CDR3 extends over 22 amino acids. The CDR3 DNA follows: TGTGCCAGCAGCCTTTACGCAGGCGTGCGTGGGGAGTTCGGAGTATCTAACTATGGCTACACCTTC. Translating it yields CASSLYAGVRGEFGVSNYGYTF.

The V and J genes are TRBV2 and TRBJ2-5, with TRBD2 identical over 12 bases. Trimming removed 3 bases from V and 3 bases from J; junction bases left unmatched: 5. CDR3 length: 16 amino acids. CDR1 and CDR2 (germline): SNHLY, FYNNEI. For the CDR3, the DNA is TGTGCCAGCAGTGAGATCCTAGCGGGGGGGAAAGAGACCCAGTACTTC. It specifies CASSEILAGGKETQYF.

The rearrangement links TRBV7-2 to TRBJ2-2; TRBD2 matches 10 bases. J gave up 5 bases and V 5 bases, and 8 bases lay outside the gene matches. Germline lookup yields CDR1 SGHTA and CDR2 FQGNSA. The CDR3 sequence is 16 residues long. The CDR3 nucleotides are TGTGCCAGCAGCGTCCTAGCGGGAGTAGTAACCGGGGAGCTGTTTTTT. As protein: CASSVLAGVVTGELFF.

The genes are TRBV11-2 and TRBJ2-3, with D possibly matching TRBD1 (6 bases). V lost 5 bases and J lost 6, with 12 bases in between. The germline V gene has CDR1 SGHAT and CDR2 FQNNGV. The CDR3 is 13 amino acids. For the CDR3, the DNA is TGTGCCAGCAGCCCGAGGGACATGGATACGCAGTATTTT. Amino acids: CASSPRDMDTQYF. Supplemented by reference TRBV11-2 and TRBJ2-3, the full variable domain reads EAGVAQSPRYKIIEKRQSVAFWCNPISGHATLYWYQQILGQGPKLLIQFQNNGVVDDSQLPKDRFSAERLKGVDSTLKIQPAKLEDSAVYLCASSPRDMDTQYFGPGTRLTVL.

This clone came up once. At one boundary the junction diverges from the germline segment, which might be a read error. This chain joins TRBV7-7 and TRBJ2-7; D may be TRBD2 (6 bases). The CDR3 is 13 residues long. Looked up from germline, CDR1 is SSHAT and CDR2 is FNYEAQ (reference sequence). CDR3: CASSRYGSDEQYF. The CDR3 bases are TGTGCTAGCAGCAGATACGGGAGCGACGAGCAGTACTTC.

On this clone itself: Other DNA sequences in the sample encode the same CDR3. The chain is built from TRBV9 and TRBJ1-5; the D is unclear. Trimming shortened V by 0 bases and J by 0 bases, and 7 bases separated the two germline ends. Germline V gives CDR1 SGDLS, CDR2 YYNGEE. This CDR3 spans 15 amino acids. The DNA of the CDR3 is TGTGCCAGCAGCGTAGGATCGAATAGCAATCAGCCCCAGCATTTT. Translation: CASSVGSNSNQPQHF.

The genes are TRBV6-4 and TRBJ2-7; D is unresolved. The CDR3 runs to 13 residues. V was shortened by 7 bases and J by 2 bases, with 12 bases between the two germline ends. Germline V CDR1 and CDR2: MRHNA, SNTAGT. The CDR3 DNA follows: TGTGCCAGCATATGGGGTTGGACCTACGAGCAGTACTTC. Amino acid sequence: CASIWGWTYEQYF.

The chain has TRBV6-5 and TRBJ1-3; TRBD1 might be the D (5 bases). Germline-derived CDR1 and CDR2 are MNHEY and SVGAGI. This CDR3 is 16 amino acids long. V gave up 0 bases and J gave up 5 bases, with 14 bases separating them. CDR3 bases: TGTGCCAGCAGTTACTCAAGGGAAGGGGTCCGAAACACCATATATTTT. Amino acids: CASSYSREGVRNTIYF.

This clone was found once. This chain uses TRBV7-6 with TRBJ2-5; TRBD1 is a possible D gene (6 bases). Germline V gene data show CDR1 as SGHVS and CDR2 as FNYEAQ. The CDR3 is made up of 14 amino acids. Trimming took 5 bases from V and 10 from J, leaving 20 bases between them. The CDR3 bases are TGTGCCAGCAGCCCTCCACAGGGCTTTGGTGACCAGTACTTC. This sequence encodes CASSPPQGFGDQYF. The whole variable domain, remainder taken from reference TRBV7-6 and TRBJ2-5, is GAGVSQSPRYKVTKRGQDVALRCDPISGHVSLYWYRQALGQGPEFLTYFNYEAQQDKSGLPNDRFSAERPEGSISTLTIQRTEQRDSAMYRCASSPPQGFGDQYFGPGTRLLVL.

The CDR3 DNA reads TGTGCCAGCAGCCTTGCGGACAGGGTAGGGGATCAGCCCCAGCATTTT. Amino acids: CASSLADRVGDQPQHF. The V call is TRBV7-9, the J call TRBJ1-5, with 8 bases identical to TRBD1. V gave up 5 bases and J gave up 5 bases; unmatched junction bases: 11. The germline CDR1 and CDR2 sequences are SEHNR and FQNEAQ (reference sequence). The CDR3 contains 16 residues.

Comments on this clone: This same CDR3 is encoded by further DNA sequences in the sample. The chain links TRBV28 to TRBJ2-7; either TRBD1 or TRBD2 may fit D (7 bases each). V gave up 3 bases and J gave up 6 bases, with 12 bases separating them. The CDR3 runs 13 residues. The germline CDR1 and CDR2 sequences are MDHEN and SYDVKM. CDR3 in amino acids: CASSFQGEGEQYF. In DNA form, the CDR3 reads TGTGCCAGCAGTTTCCAGGGGGAGGGCGAGCAGTACTTC.

The chain recombines TRBV10-3 with TRBJ2-2; D is perhaps TRBD1 (5 bases). Germline loops: CDR1 ENHRY, CDR2 SYGVKD. The CDR3 consists of 17 residues. Trimming took off 0 bases at V and 2 bases at J, with 13 bases between the two ends. CDR3 region: CAISESNRGHNTGELFF. The CDR3 coding sequence is TGTGCCATCAGTGAGTCGAATAGGGGCCACAACACCGGGGAGCTGTTTTTT.

The chain is built from TRBV27 and TRBJ2-3; D unclear. CDR3 length: 12 amino acids. Trimming shortened V by 6 bases and J by 7 bases, and 11 bases separated the two germline ends. Germline CDR1 and CDR2: MNHEY and SMNVEV (reference sequence). The CDR3 reads CASRIPGNTQYF. The CDR3 bases are TGTGCCAGCAGAATCCCTGGGAATACGCAGTATTTT.

This clone was detected only once. This rearrangement joins TRBV4-1 to TRBJ2-5; D perhaps matches TRBD2 (5 bases). Germline loops: CDR1 MGHRA, CDR2 YSYEKL. Between the trimmed V and J ends, which lost 1 base and 4 bases, there was a span of 16 bases. The CDR3 totals 16 residues. The CDR3 loop reads CASSQGTSKLIETQYF. The CDR3, as DNA: TGCGCCAGCAGCCAAGGGACTTCAAAACTCATAGAGACCCAGTACTTC.

This chain uses TRBV7-6 with TRBJ2-7; 7 nucleotides agree with TRBD1. The trim removed 5 bases at V and 5 bases at J, leaving 9 bases unmatched. This CDR3 contains 14 residues. Looked up from germline, CDR1 is SGHVS and CDR2 is FNYEAQ. As DNA, the CDR3 is TGTGCCAGCAGCCCCTCAGGGGGTTCCGACGAGCAGTACTTC. It specifies CASSPSGGSDEQYF.

The V call is TRBV27, the J call TRBJ2-7; 9 bases fit TRBD2. The CDR3 runs 17 residues. Germline lookup yields CDR1 MNHEY and CDR2 SMNVEV (reference sequence). The J segment lost 5 bases and the V segment lost 2 bases, leaving 13 bases of the junction unmatched. Here the CDR3 DNA reads TGTGCCAGCAGTTTACTGGTAGGTCCTAGCGGGACCCACGAGCAGTACTTC. Amino acids: CASSLLVGPSGTHEQYF.